Presented here are 21 T cell receptor beta chains from one specimen sequenced in a study of OX40 agonist ivuxolimab in advanced cancers. The data were produced by immunoSEQ multiplex PCR, yet TCRdb's version contains in-frame clones alone and is incomplete. The sample shows roughly 24,000 clones, around 83% of them seen only once. Sequencing was performed on CD4+ or CD8+ T cells sorted from blood, taken in a trial of the OX40 agonist ivuxolimab. These receptors all stem from an adult with an advanced solid tumor such as melanoma, head and neck, liver or kidney cancer.

The chain combines TRBV14 with TRBJ2-3, with D hard to call. The CDR3 is made up of 14 amino acids. Trimming left V 2 bases short and J 2 bases short, with 8 bases between. Germline V CDR1 and CDR2: SGHDN, FVKESK. CDR3 nucleotide sequence: TGTGCCAGCAGCCAATCCAGCGCCACAGATACGCAGTATTTT. Protein sequence: CASSQSSATDTQYF.

This chain joins TRBV6-6 and TRBJ1-1, with 7 bases that match TRBD1. The J segment lost 4 bases and the V segment lost 6 bases, leaving 14 bases of the junction unmatched. The germline gives CDR1 MNHNY, CDR2 SVGAGI (reference sequence). This CDR3 comprises 16 residues. DNA for the CDR3: TGTGCCAGCAGGGGGAAAGGGGGCGCGTTGGGCACTGAAGCTTTCTTT. Protein: CASRGKGGALGTEAFF.

The CDR3 DNA sequence: TGCAGCGCTATTGGCTCTGGGGCCAACGTCCTGACTTTC. This encodes CSAIGSGANVLTF. The chain is built from TRBV29-1 and TRBJ2-6; D is uncertain. The CDR3 extends over 13 amino acids. V lost 7 bases and J lost 0, with 7 bases in between. CDR1 SQVTM and CDR2 ANQGSEA come from the germline V gene.

J is TRBJ2-2 and V is TRBV19; D is possibly TRBD2 (5 bases). Trimming stripped 8 bases from V and 7 bases from J, with 17 bases between. Germline CDR1 LNHDA, CDR2 SQIVND (reference sequence). This CDR3 has 14 residues. The CDR3 loop is CASADWRRGGELFF. CDR3 bases: TGTGCCAGTGCGGACTGGCGACGGGGCGGGGAGCTGTTTTTT.

This clone has only a few counts. The rearrangement joins TRBV11-3 to TRBJ2-7, with a weak D call TRBD2 (6 bases). Germline V gene data show CDR1 as SGHNT and CDR2 as YENEEA. The CDR3 contains 14 residues. Trimming shortened V by 3 bases and J by 0 bases, and 9 bases separated the two germline ends. As DNA, the CDR3 is TGTGCCAGCAGCTTTAGCGGTAGCTCCTACGAGCAGTACTTC. It is translated as CASSFSGSSYEQYF.

V usage is TRBV7-2 and J usage is TRBJ2-1, with TRBD2 matching over 14 bases. Germline trimming cut 1 base from V and 16 bases from J; bases unmatched to any gene: 9. The CDR3 totals 15 residues. The germline V gene has CDR1 SGHTA and CDR2 FQGNSA. The CDR3 reads CASSLDGTSGRPLFF. CDR3 sequence (DNA): TGTGCCAGCAGCTTAGACGGGACTAGCGGGAGACCCCTCTTCTTC.

The chain links TRBV6-5 to TRBJ2-3; tentatively, D is TRBD1 (6 bases). V lost 5 bases, J lost 0 bases, and 12 bases lay in between. This CDR3 is built from 15 residues. Germline V CDR1 and CDR2: MNHEY, SVGAGI. CDR3 in DNA: TGTGCCAGCAGTCCACCGGGACAAAGCACAGATACGCAGTATTTT. Its protein product is CASSPPGQSTDTQYF.

This rearrangement joins TRBV10-1 to TRBJ1-2; D not resolved. Trimming removed 4 bases from V and 4 bases from J, with 19 bases in between. CDR1 and CDR2 from the germline V gene are WNHNN and SYGVQD (reference sequence). The CDR3 has 16 residues. This CDR3 reads CASSVCISRKTYGYTF. In nucleotides, the CDR3 is TGCGCCAGCAGTGTTTGCATATCGCGAAAGACCTATGGCTACACCTTC.

The chain combines TRBV5-6 with TRBJ2-7; the D gene is possibly TRBD2 (5 bases). Trimming took off 3 bases at V and 6 bases at J, with 28 bases between the two ends. The V gene's germline CDR1 is SGHDT and CDR2 YYEEEE. The CDR3 spans 18 residues. The CDR3, as DNA: TGTGCCAGCAGCTGGGAGAACGGCGAGCGCCCTAATAAGGTCGAGCAGTACTTC. Translating it yields CASSWENGERPNKVEQYF.

V is TRBV5-5 and J is TRBJ2-1; TRBD2 matches 8 bases. The CDR3 contains 15 residues. The V gene's germline CDR1 is SGHKS and CDR2 YYEKEE (reference sequence). V trimming: 5 bases; J trimming: 0 bases; junction bases outside the gene matches: 4. The CDR3 DNA reads as TGTGCCAGCAGTGCCCGGGAGGGCTCCTACAATGAGCAGTTCTTC. Amino acid sequence: CASSAREGSYNEQFF. Variable domain in full (rest from reference TRBV5-5 and TRBJ2-1): DAGVTQSPTHLIKTRGQQVTLRCSPISGHKSVSWYQQVLGQGPQFIFQYYEKEERGRGNFPDRFSARQFPNYSSELNVNALLLGDSALYLCASSAREGSYNEQFFGPGTRLTVL.

The V gene is TRBV19, the J gene TRBJ2-4; TRBD2 is a possible D gene (5 bases). The CDR3 sequence is 18 residues long. The ends were cut back, 2 bases at V and 3 bases at J, with 20 bases in the middle. The germline V gene has CDR1 LNHDA and CDR2 SQIVND (reference sequence). The CDR3 loop reads CASSIRGPPAGSKNIQYF. The CDR3 DNA is TGTGCCAGTAGTATAAGAGGGCCACCCGCTGGGAGCAAAAACATTCAGTACTTC.

This clone occurred once. The rearrangement uses TRBV7-2 and TRBJ2-5; D gene uncertain. The germline CDR1 and CDR2 sequences are SGHTA and FQGNSA. This CDR3 contains 14 residues. V lost 1 base and J lost 5, with 11 bases in between. In DNA form, the CDR3 reads TGTGCCAGCAGCTTAGGCCTGTTCGAGGAGACCCAGTACTTC. Translating it yields CASSLGLFEETQYF.

The rearrangement uses TRBV9 and TRBJ1-2; D not certain. Germline CDR1 and CDR2: SGDLS and YYNGEE. The CDR3 is 14 residues long. The V and J ends lost 4 bases and 3 bases respectively, with 13 bases between them. CDR3 residues: CASSPHNFDYGYTF. The CDR3 DNA reads TGTGCCAGCAGCCCCCATAATTTTGACTATGGCTACACCTTC.

This clone was recorded a few times. The genes are TRBV27 and TRBJ2-7, with 7 bases identical to TRBD1. V shed 8 bases and J 3 bases; nucleotides not matched to a gene: 7. Germline-derived CDR1 and CDR2 are MNHEY and SMNVEV (reference sequence). This CDR3 region has 13 residues. As DNA, the CDR3 is TGTGCCAGCGGGGACCACAGGGGCTACGAGCAGTACTTC. The encoded protein is CASGDHRGYEQYF.

The V call is TRBV15, the J call TRBJ2-7; weak D call: TRBD1 (7 bases). Trimming removed 1 base from V and 3 bases from J, with 16 bases in between. Per the germline V gene, CDR1 is LNHNV and CDR2 is YYDKDF (reference sequence). CDR3 length equals 16 residues. The CDR3 region has the DNA TGTGCCACCAGCAGAGGATCGGCAGGGGGAGGCTACGAGCAGTACTTC. Its protein is CATSRGSAGGGYEQYF.

The gene calls are TRBV19 and TRBJ2-7; D perhaps matches TRBD2 (6 bases). The CDR3 extends over 13 amino acids. Germline CDR1 LNHDA, CDR2 SQIVND (reference sequence). Trimming took 6 bases from V and 5 from J, leaving 14 bases between them. The CDR3 DNA follows: TGTGCCAGTAGGGGACTCCGGGGTGACGAGCAGTACTTC. It specifies CASRGLRGDEQYF. Full variable domain (outside the CDR3, taken from reference TRBV19 and TRBJ2-7): DGGITQSPKYLFRKEGQNVTLSCEQNLNHDAMYWYRQDPGQGLRLIYYSQIVNDFQKGDIAEGYSVSREKKESFPLTVTSAQKNPTAFYLCASRGLRGDEQYFGPGTRLTVT.

The chain joins TRBV11-2 to TRBJ2-1; D not resolved. V was pared by 5 bases and J by 9 bases, with 8 bases between. CDR3 length: 11 residues. Germline CDR1 and CDR2: SGHAT and FQNNGV. This CDR3 reads CASSPNIEQFF. Written as DNA, the CDR3 is TGTGCCAGCAGCCCAAACATTGAGCAGTTCTTC.

The chain combines TRBV7-2 with TRBJ1-3; D is unclear. The CDR3 is 13 residues long. With 0 bases removed from V and 4 bases from J, the gap between germline ends came to 4 bases. In germline, CDR1 is SGHTA, CDR2 FQGNSA. This CDR3 reads CASSLAEGNTIYF. CDR3 sequence (DNA): TGTGCCAGCAGCTTAGCGGAGGGAAACACCATATATTTT.

The chain joins TRBV6-6 to TRBJ1-2; 9 bases map to TRBD1. The CDR3 extends over 13 amino acids. The V gene end was trimmed by 6 bases and the J gene end by 8 bases; junction bases not matched to a gene: 7. Germline V gene lookup returns CDR1 MNHNY and CDR2 SVGAGI (reference sequence). The CDR3 DNA is TGTGCCAGCAGACTAGGGACAGGGAGGGGCTACACCTTC. Its translation: CASRLGTGRGYTF.

The chain employs TRBV7-3 and TRBJ2-3, with a possible D match to TRBD2 (7 bases). Trimming pared 2 bases from V and 2 bases from J, leaving 23 bases between. Germline CDR1 reads SGHTA; CDR2 reads FQGTGA. This CDR3 spans 19 amino acids. The CDR3 nucleotides are TGTGCCAGCAGCTTAGTTGGACCCCAGGGGAGCGGGGACACAGATACGCAGTATTTT. This codes for CASSLVGPQGSGDTDTQYF.

The V call is TRBV9, the J call TRBJ1-6; 9 bases fit TRBD1. The V gene's germline CDR1 is SGDLS and CDR2 YYNGEE. This CDR3 comprises 15 residues. The V segment lost 4 bases and the J segment 9 bases; nucleotides outside the gene matches: 8. The DNA for the CDR3 is TGTGCCAGCAGCCCCGGGGACAGGGAAACTTCACCCCTCCACTTT. Residues: CASSPGDRETSPLHF. Full variable domain (remainder filled in from reference TRBV9 and TRBJ1-6): DSGVTQTPKHLITATGQRVTLRCSPRSGDLSVYWYQQSLDQGLQFLIQYYNGEERAKGNILERFSAQQFPDLHSELNLSSLELGDSALYFCASSPGDRETSPLHFGNGTRLTVT.